This T cell receptor (beta chain) was identified in a study of metastatic and nonmetastatic thyroid tumors. Overall study context: Malignant thyroid and benign thyroid patients provided blood and tumor or nodule tissue whose repertoires were compared.

Patients underwent thyroid surgery, and none had received any treatment before it. Study observations and caveats: For both blood and tumor, malignant thyroid tumors reportedly showed significantly higher TCR beta diversity than benign nodules did.

Remarks on this clone: No antigen is known for it. Because it lacks the conserved phenylalanine or tryptophan at the end, this CDR3 is likely a read error.

The germline CDR1 and CDR2 sequences are MDHEN and SYDVKM. V was shortened by 4 bases and J by 6 bases, with 13 bases between the two germline ends. CDR3 length: 14 residues. In the authors' methods: Clinicopathological groups of papillary thyroid cancer showed CDR3 differences that were used to build a distant-metastasis classifier. TCRdb re-called clones via MiXCR from the PCR reads. TCRdb's processing, not the authors' own work, is the source of the V and J calls. The sample contains tens of thousands of clones, around 13% of which appear only once. The sequence came from a female donor with papillary thyroid cancer or a benign thyroid nodule (not recorded which). Some clones in this sample may be carry-over from other donors' samples. Sequencing used blood. The V gene is TRBV28, the J gene TRBJ2-1; a weak D match, TRBD1 (6 bases). CDR3 sequence (DNA): TGTGCCAGCAGTTCCCCTGGACAGTGCAATGAGCAGTTCGTC. It is translated as CASSSPGQCNEQFV.